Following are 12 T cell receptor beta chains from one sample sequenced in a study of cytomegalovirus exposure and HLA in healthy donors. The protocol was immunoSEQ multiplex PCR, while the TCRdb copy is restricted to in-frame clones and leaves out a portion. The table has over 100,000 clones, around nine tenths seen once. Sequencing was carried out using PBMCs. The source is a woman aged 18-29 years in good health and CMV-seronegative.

Here the CDR3 DNA reads TGTGCCAGCAGCTTGGAACTAGCGGGGGGGCCGAGGGCGAATGAGCAGTTCTTC. Translated: CASSLELAGGPRANEQFF. The chain employs TRBV5-4 and TRBJ2-1, with TRBD2 identical over 13 bases. The junction had 10 bases not matched to a gene; V was cut back by 0 bases and J by 7 bases. This CDR3 region has 18 residues. Germline V CDR1 and CDR2: SGHNT, YYREEE (reference sequence).

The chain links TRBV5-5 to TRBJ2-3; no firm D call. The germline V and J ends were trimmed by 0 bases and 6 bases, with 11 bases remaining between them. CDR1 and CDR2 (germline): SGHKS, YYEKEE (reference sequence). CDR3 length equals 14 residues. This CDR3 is CASSLGGRGDTQYF. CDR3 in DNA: TGTGCCAGCAGCTTGGGCGGCCGTGGTGATACGCAGTATTTT.

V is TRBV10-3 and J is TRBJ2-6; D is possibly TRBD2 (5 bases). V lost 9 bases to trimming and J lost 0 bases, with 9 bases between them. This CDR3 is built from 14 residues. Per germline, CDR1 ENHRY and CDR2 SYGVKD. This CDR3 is CAMSEGSGANVLTF. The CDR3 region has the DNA TGTGCCATGTCAGAGGGCTCTGGGGCCAACGTCCTGACTTTC.

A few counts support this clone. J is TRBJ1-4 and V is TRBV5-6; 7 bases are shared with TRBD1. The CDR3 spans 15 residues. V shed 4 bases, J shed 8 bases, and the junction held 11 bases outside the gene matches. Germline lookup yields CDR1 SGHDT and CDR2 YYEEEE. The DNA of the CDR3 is TGTGCCAGCAGCATAACAGGGGCTTTTAGGGAAAAACTGTTTTTT. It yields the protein CASSITGAFREKLFF.

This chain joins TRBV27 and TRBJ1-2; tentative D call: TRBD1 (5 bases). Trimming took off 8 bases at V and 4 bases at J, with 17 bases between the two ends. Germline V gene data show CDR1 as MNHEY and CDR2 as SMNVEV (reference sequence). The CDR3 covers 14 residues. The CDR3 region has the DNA TGTGCCAGCTCCCCAATGGGGGGGATCTATGGCTACACCTTC. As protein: CASSPMGGIYGYTF.

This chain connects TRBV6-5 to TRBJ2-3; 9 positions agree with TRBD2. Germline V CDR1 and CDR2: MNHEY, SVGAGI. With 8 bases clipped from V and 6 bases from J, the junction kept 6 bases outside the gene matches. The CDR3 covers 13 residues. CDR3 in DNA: TGTGCCAGCTCGGCGGGGGGGGCTGATACGCAGTATTTT. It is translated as CASSAGGADTQYF.

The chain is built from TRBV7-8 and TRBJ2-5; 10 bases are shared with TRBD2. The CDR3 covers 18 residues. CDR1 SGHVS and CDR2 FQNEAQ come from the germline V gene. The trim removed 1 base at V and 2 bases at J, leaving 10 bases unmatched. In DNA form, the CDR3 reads TGTGCCAGCAGCTTAGAACCCTCACCGGGACTAGCGCAAGAGACCCAGTACTTC. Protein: CASSLEPSPGLAQETQYF.

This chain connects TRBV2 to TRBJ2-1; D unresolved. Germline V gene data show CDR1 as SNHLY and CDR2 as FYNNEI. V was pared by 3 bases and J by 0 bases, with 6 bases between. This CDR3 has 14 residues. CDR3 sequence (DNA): TGTGCCAGCAGTGATGTCAGCTCCTACAATGAGCAGTTCTTC. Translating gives CASSDVSSYNEQFF.

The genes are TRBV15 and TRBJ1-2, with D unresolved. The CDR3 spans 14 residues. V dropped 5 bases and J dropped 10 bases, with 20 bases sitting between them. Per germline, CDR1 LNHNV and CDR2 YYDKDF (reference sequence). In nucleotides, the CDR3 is TGTGCCACCAGCCGTGCGGAGTTTCGTCGTGACTACACCTTC. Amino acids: CATSRAEFRRDYTF.

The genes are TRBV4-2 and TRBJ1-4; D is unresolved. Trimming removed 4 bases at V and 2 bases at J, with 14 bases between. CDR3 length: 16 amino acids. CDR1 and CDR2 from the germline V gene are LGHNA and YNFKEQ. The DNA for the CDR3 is TGTGCCAGCAGCCGAAATTTGAGGGCGACTAATGAAAAACTGTTTTTT. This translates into CASSRNLRATNEKLFF.

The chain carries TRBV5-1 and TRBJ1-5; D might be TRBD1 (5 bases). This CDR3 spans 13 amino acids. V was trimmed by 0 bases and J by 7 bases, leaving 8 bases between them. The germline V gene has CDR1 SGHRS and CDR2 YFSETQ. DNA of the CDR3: TGCGCCAGCAGCTTGGCGGGGGTCCAGCCCCAGCATTTT. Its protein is CASSLAGVQPQHF. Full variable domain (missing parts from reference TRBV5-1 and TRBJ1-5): KAGVTQTPRYLIKTRGQQVTLSCSPISGHRSVSWYQQTPGQGLQFLFEYFSETQRNKGNFPGRFSGRQFSNSRSEMNVSTLELGDSALYLCASSLAGVQPQHFGDGTRLSIL.

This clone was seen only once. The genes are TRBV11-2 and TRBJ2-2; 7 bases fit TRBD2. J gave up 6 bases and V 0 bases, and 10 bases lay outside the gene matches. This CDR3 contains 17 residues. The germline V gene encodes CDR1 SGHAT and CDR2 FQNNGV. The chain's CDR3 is CASSLERVRGDAGELFF. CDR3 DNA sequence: TGTGCCAGCAGCTTAGAAAGGGTCCGGGGGGACGCCGGGGAGCTGTTTTTT.